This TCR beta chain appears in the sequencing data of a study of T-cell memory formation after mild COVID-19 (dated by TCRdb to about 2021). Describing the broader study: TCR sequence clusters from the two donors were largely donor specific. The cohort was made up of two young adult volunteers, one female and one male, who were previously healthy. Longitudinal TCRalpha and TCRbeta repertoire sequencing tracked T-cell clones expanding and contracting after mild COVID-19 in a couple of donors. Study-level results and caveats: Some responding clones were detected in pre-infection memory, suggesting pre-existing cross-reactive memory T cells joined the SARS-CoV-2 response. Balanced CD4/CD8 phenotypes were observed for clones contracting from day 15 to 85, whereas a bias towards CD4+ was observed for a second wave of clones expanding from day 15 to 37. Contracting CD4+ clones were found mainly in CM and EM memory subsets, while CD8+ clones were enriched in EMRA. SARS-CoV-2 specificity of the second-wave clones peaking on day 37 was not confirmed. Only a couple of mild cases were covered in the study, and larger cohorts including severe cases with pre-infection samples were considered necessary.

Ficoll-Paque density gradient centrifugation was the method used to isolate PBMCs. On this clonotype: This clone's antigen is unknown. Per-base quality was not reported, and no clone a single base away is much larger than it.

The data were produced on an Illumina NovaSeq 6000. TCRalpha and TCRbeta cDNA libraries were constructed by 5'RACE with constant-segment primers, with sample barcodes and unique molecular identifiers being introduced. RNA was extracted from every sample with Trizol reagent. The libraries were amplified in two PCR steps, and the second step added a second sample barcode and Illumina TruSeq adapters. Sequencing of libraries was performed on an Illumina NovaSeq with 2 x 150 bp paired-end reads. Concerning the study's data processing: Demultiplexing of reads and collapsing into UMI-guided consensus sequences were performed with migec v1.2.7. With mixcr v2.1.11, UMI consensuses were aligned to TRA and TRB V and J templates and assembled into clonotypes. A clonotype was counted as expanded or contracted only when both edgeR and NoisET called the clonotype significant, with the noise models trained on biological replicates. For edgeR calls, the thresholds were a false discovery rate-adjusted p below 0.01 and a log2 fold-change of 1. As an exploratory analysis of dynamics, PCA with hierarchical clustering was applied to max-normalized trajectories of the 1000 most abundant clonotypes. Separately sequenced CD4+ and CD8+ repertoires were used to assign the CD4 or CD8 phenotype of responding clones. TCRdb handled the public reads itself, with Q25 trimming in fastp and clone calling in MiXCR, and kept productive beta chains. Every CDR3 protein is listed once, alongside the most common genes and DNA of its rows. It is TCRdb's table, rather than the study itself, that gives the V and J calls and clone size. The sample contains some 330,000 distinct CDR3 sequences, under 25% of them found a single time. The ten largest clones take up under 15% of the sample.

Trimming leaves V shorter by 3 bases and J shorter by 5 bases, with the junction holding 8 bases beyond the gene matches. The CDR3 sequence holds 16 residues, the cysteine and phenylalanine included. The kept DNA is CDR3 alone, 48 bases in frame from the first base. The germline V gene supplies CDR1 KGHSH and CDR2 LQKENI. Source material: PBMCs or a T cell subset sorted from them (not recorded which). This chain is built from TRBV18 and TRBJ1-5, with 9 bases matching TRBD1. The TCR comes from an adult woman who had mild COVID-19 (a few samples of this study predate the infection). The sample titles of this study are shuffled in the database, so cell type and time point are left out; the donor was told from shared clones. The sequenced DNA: TGTGCCAGCTCACCCCTTGGGGGACAGGGCTATCAGCCCCAGCATTTT. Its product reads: CASSPLGGQGYQPQHF.